This paragraph covers one T cell receptor beta chain sequence. V was pared by 3 bases and J by 7 bases, with 10 bases of the junction left unmatched. The germline gives CDR1 SGHRS, CDR2 YFSETQ. The length of the CDR3 is 14 residues. Per the original methods: Estimates of nucleated cell counts were drawn from the amplification of reference gene primers. The protocol was immunoSEQ multiplex PCR, while the TCRdb copy is restricted to in-frame clones and leaves out a portion. The V and J calls and clone size come from that table; D and trimming were worked out from the DNA. This sample has about 39,000 clones, with 80% to 90% found just once. These data are taken from a study of blood T cell repertoires in COVID-19. Study at large: Acute and convalescent COVID-19 specimens originated in the United States, Italy and Spain. T cells, B-cell-depleted T cells, or PBMCs supplied cDNA or gDNA.

The receptor was isolated from a human donor in a cohort sampled during active or convalescent COVID-19. The donor label of this sample is uncertain. Material: peripheral blood. The V call is TRBV5-1, the J call TRBJ2-7; TRBD2 matches at 7 bases. The CDR3 protein is CASSSGEASGEQYF. The CDR3 DNA reads TGCGCCAGCAGCTCCGGGGAGGCTAGCGGAGAGCAGTACTTC.